This TCR beta chain was profiled in a study of shared clonotypes between healthy human individuals. Study details: Per donor, CD8 memory used one plate, CD8 naive used two, CD4 memory used three and CD4 naive used three.

TCRdb keeps only in-frame clones here, not all; method: immunoSEQ multiplex PCR. The table has over a million clones, around 82% seen once; the top ten hold more than 0.55%. V was pared by 4 bases and J by 6 bases, with 8 bases of the junction left unmatched. The germline gives CDR1 MGHRA, CDR2 YSYEKL. This CDR3 has 15 residues. The TCR originated in a man between 18 and 35 years old in good health. Some clones in this sample may be carry-over from other donors' samples. Sequenced: memory CD4+ T cells from PBMCs. This sample's subset: CD45RA-negative fraction. This chain joins TRBV4-1 and TRBJ2-7; 11 bases line up with TRBD2. DNA for the CDR3: TGCGCCAGCAGCCGATCAGGGCTAGCGGGAGGCGAGCAGTACTTC. As protein: CASSRSGLAGGEQYF.